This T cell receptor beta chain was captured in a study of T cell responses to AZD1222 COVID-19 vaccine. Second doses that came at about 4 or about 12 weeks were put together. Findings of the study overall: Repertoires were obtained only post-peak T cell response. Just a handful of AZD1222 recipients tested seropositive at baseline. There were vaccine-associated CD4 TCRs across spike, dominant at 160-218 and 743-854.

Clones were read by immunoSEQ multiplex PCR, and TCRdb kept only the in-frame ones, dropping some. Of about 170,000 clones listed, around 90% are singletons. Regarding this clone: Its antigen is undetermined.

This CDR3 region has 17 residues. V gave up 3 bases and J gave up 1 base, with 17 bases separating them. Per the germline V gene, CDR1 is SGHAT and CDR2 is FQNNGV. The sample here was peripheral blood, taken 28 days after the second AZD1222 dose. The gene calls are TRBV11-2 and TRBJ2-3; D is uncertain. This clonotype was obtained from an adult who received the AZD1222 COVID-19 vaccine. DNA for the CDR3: TGTGCCAGCAGCTTCCCCGAAGGGTGGTTCCGCACAGATACGCAGTATTTT. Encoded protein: CASSFPEGWFRTDTQYF.